A selection of T cell receptor beta chains follows, all from one sample in a study of blood T cell repertoires in COVID-19. Only in-frame clones appear in the TCRdb table, and some are missing; sequencing was by immunoSEQ multiplex PCR. Of some 250,000 clones listed, around 87% are singletons. Input material: peripheral blood. The receptors derive from a woman aged 25 to 45 who had recovered from COVID-19. CDR3s include the opening cysteine and the closing phenylalanine or tryptophan. Each record gives: D gene, clone size, V gene, J gene, CDR3 protein, CDR3 DNA. D genes are given only for firm matches. Size is stated for part of the rows, as once, few or many counts, or as a class when the clone is expanded.

D: TRBD2
size: NA
V: TRBV9
J: TRBJ2-1
CDR3: CASSVGGSTSGPFRHNEQFF
DNA: TGTGCCAGCAGCGTAGGGGGAAGTACTAGCGGGCCCTTCCGGCACAATGAGCAGTTCTTC

D: TRBD1
size: once
V: TRBV7-7
J: TRBJ1-2
CDR3: CASSPLTTGGYGYTF
DNA: TGTGCCAGCAGCCCCTTAACGACAGGGGGCTATGGCTACACCTTC

D: NA
size: NA
V: TRBV15
J: TRBJ1-5
CDR3: CATSRGGGADQPQHF
DNA: TGTGCCACCAGCAGAGGGGGTGGGGCGGATCAGCCCCAGCATTTT

D: NA
size: NA
V: TRBV7-6
J: TRBJ2-3
CDR3: CASSLFVEITDTQYF
DNA: TGTGCCAGCAGCTTATTTGTAGAAATCACAGATACGCAGTATTTT

D: TRBD1
size: NA
V: TRBV5-1
J: TRBJ1-1
CDR3: CASSLGNDGTGVVAFF
DNA: TGCGCCAGCAGCTTAGGCAACGATGGGACAGGGGTAGTAGCTTTCTTT

D: TRBD2
size: NA
V: TRBV2
J: TRBJ2-3
CDR3: CASSERRGGRVTDTQYF
DNA: TGTGCCAGCAGTGAAAGGCGGGGGGGCCGGGTCACAGATACGCAGTATTTT

D: NA
size: NA
V: TRBV6-5
J: TRBJ2-1
CDR3: CASSSWEGQAYNEQFF
DNA: TGTGCCAGCAGTTCCTGGGAGGGACAGGCCTACAATGAGCAGTTCTTC

D: NA
size: NA
V: TRBV10-3
J: TRBJ1-2
CDR3: CAISESRLNYGYTF
DNA: TGTGCCATCAGTGAGAGCAGGCTCAACTATGGCTACACCTTC

D: NA
size: NA
V: TRBV9
J: TRBJ2-4
CDR3: CASSIPGAGGIQYF
DNA: TGTGCCAGCAGCATACCAGGGGCGGGCGGCATTCAGTACTTC

D: NA
size: NA
V: TRBV7-9
J: TRBJ2-1
CDR3: CASVRQGGGTDEQFF
DNA: TGTGCCAGCGTAAGGCAGGGCGGGGGGACAGATGAGCAGTTCTTC

D: NA
size: NA
V: TRBV2
J: TRBJ1-2
CDR3: CASSQDSNYGYTF
DNA: TGTGCCAGCAGTCAGGACAGTAACTATGGCTACACCTTC

D: TRBD2
size: once
V: TRBV9
J: TRBJ2-7
CDR3: CASSGLPLAGESYEQYF
DNA: TGTGCCAGCAGCGGCCTCCCACTAGCGGGGGAATCCTACGAGCAGTACTTC

D: TRBD1
size: NA
V: TRBV2
J: TRBJ2-7
CDR3: CASRAPDRVNEQYF
DNA: TGTGCCAGCAGAGCACCGGACAGGGTCAACGAGCAGTACTTC

D: TRBD1
size: once
V: TRBV11-2
J: TRBJ2-2
CDR3: CASSLEWTGRTGELFF
DNA: TGTGCCAGCAGCTTAGAATGGACAGGGAGAACCGGGGAGCTGTTTTTT

D: NA
size: NA
V: TRBV7-2
J: TRBJ2-7
CDR3: CASSLPTSYEQYF
DNA: TGTGCCAGCAGCTTACCCACCAGTTACGAGCAGTACTTC

D: NA
size: few
V: TRBV18
J: TRBJ2-1
CDR3: CASSPRGQSSYNEQFF
DNA: TGTGCCAGCTCACCACGGGGACAAAGCTCCTACAATGAGCAGTTCTTC

D: NA
size: NA
V: TRBV6-2/TRBV6-3
J: TRBJ2-2
CDR3: CASSYAGPNTGELFF
DNA: TGTGCCAGCAGTTACGCGGGCCCGAACACCGGGGAGCTGTTTTTT

D: NA
size: NA
V: TRBV2
J: TRBJ1-1
CDR3: CASGVIGEAFF
DNA: TGTGCCAGCGGAGTGATTGGGGAAGCTTTCTTT

D: TRBD2
size: NA
V: TRBV4-1
J: TRBJ2-5
CDR3: CASSQDASAGGEETQYF
DNA: TGCGCCAGCAGCCAAGATGCCTCAGCGGGGGGGGAAGAGACCCAGTACTTC

D: NA
size: NA
V: TRBV9
J: TRBJ1-1
CDR3: CASSAELNTEAFF
DNA: TGTGCCAGCAGCGCCGAGTTGAACACTGAAGCTTTCTTT

D: NA
size: once
V: TRBV5-1
J: TRBJ2-5
CDR3: CASSPSQGGSQETQYF
DNA: TGCGCCAGCAGCCCCTCGCAAGGCGGGTCCCAAGAGACCCAGTACTTC

D: TRBD1
size: NA
V: TRBV30
J: TRBJ1-3
CDR3: CAWRLGGSVGNTIYF
DNA: TGTGCCTGGCGTTTAGGGGGCAGTGTTGGAAACACCATATATTTT

D: NA
size: few
V: TRBV27
J: TRBJ1-6
CDR3: CASSLTIGALHF
DNA: TGTGCCAGCAGTTTGACCATCGGGGCCCTCCACTTT

D: TRBD1
size: once
V: TRBV12-3/TRBV12-4
J: TRBJ1-3
CDR3: CARQGSTGNTIYF
DNA: TGTGCCAGACAGGGGAGTACTGGAAACACCATATATTTT

D: TRBD1
size: once
V: TRBV2
J: TRBJ2-4
CDR3: CASSLSQGARNIQYF
DNA: TGTGCCAGCTCCCTATCACAGGGGGCGAGGAACATTCAGTACTTC

D: NA
size: NA
V: TRBV6-5
J: TRBJ2-1
CDR3: CASSYPGDAHNEQFF
DNA: TGTGCCAGCAGTTACCCGGGGGACGCCCACAATGAGCAGTTCTTC

D: TRBD2
size: once
V: TRBV18
J: TRBJ2-7
CDR3: CASSPKTSGSYEQYF
DNA: TGTGCCAGCTCACCAAAGACTAGCGGCTCCTACGAGCAGTACTTC

D: NA
size: NA
V: TRBV3-1/TRBV3-2
J: TRBJ1-4
CDR3: CASSHQDSAEKLFF
DNA: TGTGCCAGCAGCCACCAGGATTCGGCGGAAAAACTGTTTTTT

D: TRBD2
size: NA
V: TRBV12-3/TRBV12-4
J: TRBJ2-7
CDR3: CASSSTSGLRQYF
DNA: TGTGCCAGCAGTTCGACTAGCGGTTTAAGACAGTACTTC

D: NA
size: NA
V: TRBV5-1
J: TRBJ2-3
CDR3: CASSPQGEDTQYF
DNA: TGCGCCAGCAGCCCCCAGGGTGAGGATACGCAGTATTTT

D: NA
size: NA
V: TRBV2
J: TRBJ1-4
CDR3: CASRPNREKLFF
DNA: TGTGCCAGCAGGCCTAACCGAGAAAAACTGTTTTTT

D: TRBD1
size: few
V: TRBV12-5
J: TRBJ2-7
CDR3: CASGWDRNWQYF
DNA: TGTGCTAGTGGTTGGGACAGAAATTGGCAGTACTTC

D: TRBD2
size: NA
V: TRBV11-2
J: TRBJ2-3
CDR3: CASSQGTSGGIGTDTQYF
DNA: TGTGCCAGCAGTCAGGGGACTAGCGGGGGGATAGGCACAGATACGCAGTATTTT

D: NA
size: NA
V: TRBV5-4
J: TRBJ2-3
CDR3: CASSLVGSRTDTQYF
DNA: TGTGCCAGCAGCTTGGTGGGCTCCCGGACAGATACGCAGTATTTT

D: TRBD1
size: NA
V: TRBV2
J: TRBJ2-3
CDR3: CASNSPGQGEADTQYF
DNA: TGTGCCAGCAACTCACCAGGACAGGGGGAGGCAGATACGCAGTATTTT

D: TRBD1
size: NA
V: TRBV18
J: TRBJ2-7
CDR3: CASSRTGQRRSYEQYF
DNA: TGTGCCAGCTCACGGACGGGACAGCGCCGCTCCTACGAGCAGTACTTC

D: NA
size: NA
V: TRBV18
J: TRBJ2-2
CDR3: CASSPVAAVNTGELFF
DNA: TGTGCCAGCTCACCGGTAGCTGCTGTTAACACCGGGGAGCTGTTTTTT

D: NA
size: NA
V: TRBV19
J: TRBJ1-1
CDR3: CASSPYRDGTEAFF
DNA: TGTGCCAGTAGCCCCTACAGGGATGGCACTGAAGCTTTCTTT

D: NA
size: NA
V: TRBV7-9
J: TRBJ1-2
CDR3: CASSLSGNYTF
DNA: TGTGCCAGCAGCTTATCAGGGAACTACACCTTC

D: TRBD2
size: NA
V: TRBV7-9
J: TRBJ2-1
CDR3: CASSFVWAGGLDEQFF
DNA: TGTGCCAGCAGCTTCGTCTGGGCGGGGGGGCTGGATGAGCAGTTCTTC

D: NA
size: NA
V: TRBV4-2
J: TRBJ1-6
CDR3: CASSQTGSRDSPLHF
DNA: TGTGCCAGCAGCCAAACAGGGTCCCGGGATTCACCCCTCCACTTT

D: NA
size: NA
V: TRBV5-5
J: TRBJ1-1
CDR3: CASSLANGQSNTEAFF
DNA: TGTGCCAGCAGCTTGGCAAATGGTCAGTCGAACACTGAAGCTTTCTTT

D: TRBD2
size: NA
V: TRBV27
J: TRBJ2-2
CDR3: CASSSSGGNTGELFF
DNA: TGTGCCAGCAGTTCTAGCGGGGGTAACACCGGGGAGCTGTTTTTT

D: NA
size: few
V: TRBV5-8
J: TRBJ2-2
CDR3: CASSEGPRELFF
DNA: TGTGCCAGCAGCGAGGGTCCCCGGGAGCTGTTTTTT

D: TRBD1
size: NA
V: TRBV27
J: TRBJ1-2
CDR3: CASSFTPGGFGYGYTF
DNA: TGTGCCAGCAGTTTCACCCCAGGGGGCTTTGGCTATGGCTACACCTTC

D: NA
size: NA
V: TRBV10-3
J: TRBJ2-3
CDR3: CAISPTGTSTDTQYF
DNA: TGTGCCATCAGTCCGACAGGAACGAGCACAGATACGCAGTATTTT

D: NA
size: NA
V: TRBV6-2/TRBV6-3
J: TRBJ1-1
CDR3: CASSTFQPAGLSLYTEAFF
DNA: TGTGCCAGCAGTACCTTCCAGCCCGCAGGCCTATCCCTTTACACTGAAGCTTTCTTT

D: NA
size: NA
V: TRBV18
J: TRBJ1-6
CDR3: CASSPLDGGEGSPLHF
DNA: TGTGCCAGCTCACCTCTAGACGGGGGAGAAGGATCACCCCTCCACTTT

D: NA
size: NA
V: TRBV6-2/TRBV6-3
J: TRBJ2-5
CDR3: CASSYGGTEETQYF
DNA: TGTGCCAGCAGTTACGGGGGGACCGAAGAGACCCAGTACTTC

D: NA
size: many
V: TRBV12-3/TRBV12-4
J: TRBJ2-1
CDR3: CASSLVGGNEQFF
DNA: TGTGCCAGCAGTTTAGTTGGGGGGAATGAGCAGTTCTTC